This T cell receptor beta chain was captured by sequencing in a study of blood T cell repertoires in COVID-19. The wider study: The origin of the acute and convalescent COVID-19 samples was the United States, Italy and Spain. In each case, the material was cDNA or gDNA derived from T cells, B-cell-depleted T cells, or PBMCs.

Points on this clone: The junction differs from germline at one of its ends, possibly a read error.

Authors' methods: Amplification of reference gene primers provided the estimated nucleated cell counts. Profiling relied on immunoSEQ multiplex PCR, and the TCRdb table lists in-frame clones only, not all of them. The D gene and trimming were derived from the DNA, and the V and J assignments and clone size from that table. The table records roughly 40,000 clones, nearly 90% of them present only once. The CDR3 sequence is 12 residues long. From germline, CDR1 is MGHRA and CDR2 YSYEKL. The chain uses TRBV4-1 and TRBJ1-1, with a weak D call TRBD1 (6 bases). This clonotype originated in a man aged 50-59 years with active COVID-19. What was sequenced was peripheral blood. This chain's CDR3 is CASSQGGARGVF. The CDR3 DNA reads TGCGCCAGCAGCCAAGGGGGGGCCCGGGGGGTCTTT.